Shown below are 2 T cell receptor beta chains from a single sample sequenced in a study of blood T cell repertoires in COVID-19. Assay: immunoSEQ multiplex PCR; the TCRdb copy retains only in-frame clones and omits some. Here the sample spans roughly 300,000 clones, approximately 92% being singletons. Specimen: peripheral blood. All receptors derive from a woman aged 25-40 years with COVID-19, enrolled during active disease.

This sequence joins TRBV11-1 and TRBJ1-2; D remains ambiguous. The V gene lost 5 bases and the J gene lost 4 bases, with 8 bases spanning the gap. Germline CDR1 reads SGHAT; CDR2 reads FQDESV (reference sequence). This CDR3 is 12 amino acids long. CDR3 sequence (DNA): TGTGCCAGCAGCCGCGGGGTCTATGGCTACACCTTC. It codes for CASSRGVYGYTF.

CDR3 DNA: TGCGCCAGCAGCCACACCGGGACAGGATATCCAGCTTTCTTT. This encodes CASSHTGTGYPAFF. This chain joins TRBV4-1 and TRBJ1-1; TRBD1 matches 8 bases. J was trimmed by 10 bases and V by 3 bases; bases with no gene match: 10. Germline V CDR1 and CDR2: MGHRA, YSYEKL. The CDR3 consists of 14 residues.